One and the same sample provided the 29 T cell receptor beta chains below, sequenced in a study of T cells in Graves' hyperthyroidism and ophthalmopathy. Using RNA transcripts as the source, TCR beta CDR3 regions were amplified. First-round RT-PCR of the TCR CDR3 relied on the HTBI primer set. MiXCR, applied by TCRdb to the multiplex PCR reads, yields one record per CDR3 protein. The data contain a few hundred thousand distinct CDR3 sequences, around 21% of them singletons. The sequenced material came from blood. The receptors come from a man in his late teens or twenties with Graves' hyperthyroidism.

This chain's CDR3 is CASTLLLGLAGGANTGELFF. The CDR3 DNA is TGTGCCAGCACATTACTACTGGGACTAGCGGGGGGGGCGAACACCGGGGAGCTGTTTTTT. The V call is TRBV6-2 or TRBV6-3, the J call TRBJ2-2; 16 bases line up with TRBD2. Looked up from germline, CDR1 is MNHEY and CDR2 is SVGEGT. V lost 7 bases, J lost 0 bases, and 11 bases stayed unmatched. The CDR3 has 20 amino acids.

The chain carries TRBV30 and TRBJ2-5; TRBD2 matches 7 bases. The V segment lost 2 bases and the J segment 5 bases; nucleotides outside the gene matches: 11. The CDR3 runs 15 residues. Germline V lookup: CDR1 GTSNPN, CDR2 SVGIG (reference sequence). The DNA of the CDR3 is TGTGCCTGGAGTTTGGGGCTACTAGCGAAGGAGACCCAGTACTTC. Protein product: CAWSLGLLAKETQYF.

This clonotype came up many times. J is TRBJ1-1 and V is TRBV4-1, with D unclear. The germline V and J ends were trimmed by 1 base and 0 bases, with 6 bases remaining between them. Germline CDR1 is MGHRA and CDR2 is YSYEKL. The CDR3 spans 14 residues. The CDR3 region is CASSQVGVNTEAFF. CDR3 DNA: TGCGCCAGCAGCCAAGTTGGCGTGAACACTGAAGCTTTCTTT.

The V call is TRBV4-2, the J call TRBJ2-5; unclear D gene. Germline V gives CDR1 LGHNA, CDR2 YNFKEQ. The CDR3 contains 15 residues. Deletions cut 1 base from V and 4 bases from J, with 13 bases between. The DNA of the CDR3 is TGTGCCAGCAGCCAAGCAGTCGAGAGAGGAGAGACCCAGTACTTC. It translates to CASSQAVERGETQYF.

This clonotype was seen ten or more times. J is TRBJ1-1 and V is TRBV30; weak D call: TRBD1 (6 bases). V dropped 3 bases and J dropped 1 base, with 6 bases sitting between them. CDR1 and CDR2 (germline): GTSNPN, SVGIG (reference sequence). The CDR3 runs to 12 residues. CDR3 nucleotide sequence: TGTGCCTGGAGGGACAGGAACACTGAAGCTTTCTTT. Translated: CAWRDRNTEAFF.

The table lists this clonotype with a few counts. The chain carries TRBV28 and TRBJ1-2, with 7 nucleotides matching TRBD1. J lost 9 bases, V lost 4 bases, and 2 bases had no gene match. CDR1 is MDHEN and CDR2 is SYDVKM in the germline V gene. This CDR3 has 11 residues. The CDR3 coding sequence is TGTGCCAGCAGTTCGGACAGGAGCTACACCTTC. Protein: CASSSDRSYTF.

In this sample, this clonotype turned up a few times. The V gene is TRBV6-5, the J gene TRBJ1-5; D might be TRBD1 (6 bases). Germline lookup yields CDR1 MNHEY and CDR2 SVGAGI. With 2 bases removed from V and 9 bases from J, the gap between germline ends came to 17 bases. This CDR3 comprises 15 residues. CDR3 bases: TGTGCCAGCAGTTACGGGGGGGCCGATCGTTGGCCCCAGCATTTT. Translation: CASSYGGADRWPQHF.

This clonotype showed up just once. The rearrangement links TRBV2 to TRBJ2-5; D call uncertain. This CDR3 spans 14 amino acids. Germline V gives CDR1 SNHLY, CDR2 FYNNEI. Trimming took off 1 base at V and 2 bases at J, with 8 bases between the two ends. The CDR3 bases are TGTGCCAGCAGTGAAGTAACGGAGCAAGAGACCCAGTACTTC. Translation: CASSEVTEQETQYF. Using reference TRBV2 and TRBJ2-5 for the parts outside the CDR3, the full variable domain is EPEVTQTPSHQVTQMGQEVILRCVPISNHLYFYWYRQILGQKVEFLVSFYNNEISEKSEIFDDQFSVERPDGSNFTLKIRSTKLEDSAMYFCASSEVTEQETQYFGPGTRLLVL.

This clonotype was observed many times. This rearrangement joins TRBV12-3 or TRBV12-4 to TRBJ2-2, with TRBD2 as a possible D gene (7 bases). With 6 bases removed from V and 0 bases from J, the gap between germline ends came to 20 bases. This CDR3 is 18 amino acids long. The CDR3 DNA is TGTGCCAGCAGACTCAAATGGGGGGGGGCAGCGAACACCGGGGAGCTGTTTTTT. Protein: CASRLKWGGAANTGELFF.

With regard to this clonotype: This is likely a read error, given that the CDR3 carries no conserved phenylalanine or tryptophan at its end. This chain connects TRBV6-1 to TRBJ2-5; no definite D call. The CDR3 is made up of 14 amino acids. Germline values: CDR1 MNHNS, CDR2 SASEGT. For the CDR3, the DNA is TGTGCCAGTAGTGAAAGTAGTCCGCAAGAGACCCAGTACTTG. Amino acid sequence: CASSESSPQETQYL.

The table lists this clonotype with many counts. V is TRBV25-1 and J is TRBJ1-1, with D unclear. The V end was cut by 6 bases, the J end by 1 base, with 18 bases between. The CDR3 has 16 amino acids. Germline-derived CDR1 and CDR2 are MGHDK and SYGVNS. CDR3 nucleotide sequence: TGTGCCAGCAGCGGGTCCCAAGGAGAAGGGAACACTGAAGCTTTCTTT. Encoded protein: CASSGSQGEGNTEAFF.

This clonotype has more than one count but fewer than ten. The chain combines TRBV5-8 with TRBJ2-5, with D tentatively TRBD1 (6 bases). With 6 bases removed from V and 4 bases from J, the gap between germline ends came to 13 bases. Per germline, CDR1 SGHTS and CDR2 YDEGEE. This CDR3 contains 13 residues. The CDR3 bases are TGTGCCAGCACATTGGGGGCTGGAGAGACCCAGTACTTC. Translating it yields CASTLGAGETQYF. Using reference TRBV5-8 and TRBJ2-5 for the parts outside the CDR3, the full variable domain is EAGVTQSPTHLIKTRGQQATLRCSPISGHTSVYWYQQALGLGLQFLLWYDEGEERNRGNFPPRFSGRQFPNYSSELNVNALELEDSALYLCASTLGAGETQYFGPGTRLLVL.

Concerning this clonotype: A much larger clone lies one base from this, so it may be a read error. The chain links TRBV5-4 to TRBJ1-1; 7 bases align to TRBD1. The V gene end was trimmed by 7 bases and the J gene end by 0 bases; junction bases not matched to a gene: 9. The germline V gene encodes CDR1 SGHNT and CDR2 YYREEE (reference sequence). The CDR3 is 15 residues long. CDR3 amino acids: CASGVLTGMNTEAFF. The CDR3 nucleotides read TGTGCCAGCGGCGTTTTGACAGGGATGAACACTGAAGCTTTCTTT. The whole variable domain, filled in from reference TRBV5-4 and TRBJ1-1, reads ETGVTQSPTHLIKTRGQQVTLRCSSQSGHNTVSWYQQALGQGPQFIFQYYREEENGRGNFPPRFSGLQFPNYSSELNVNALELDDSALYLCASGVLTGMNTEAFFGQGTRLTVV.

A remark on this clonotype: The junction does not match germline at one end; this may be a read error. This chain joins TRBV11-2 and TRBJ2-4; TRBD1 or TRBD2 may be the D gene (5 bases each). The CDR3 consists of 13 residues. Germline-derived CDR1 and CDR2 are SGHAT and FQNNGV. CDR3: CASSYGAQNIKYF. The CDR3, as DNA: TGTGCCAGCAGCTACGGGGCTCAAAACATTAAGTACTTC.

This clonotype was counted ten times or more. V is TRBV15 and J is TRBJ2-2, with D hard to call. Trimming removed 5 bases from V and 7 bases from J, with 11 bases in between. Per the germline V gene, CDR1 is LNHNV and CDR2 is YYDKDF (reference sequence). The CDR3 sequence is 13 residues long. CDR3 sequence reads: CATSSEGGGELFF. The CDR3 DNA is TGTGCCACCAGCTCGGAAGGCGGCGGGGAGCTGTTTTTT.

This clonotype was seen ten or more times. The J gene is TRBJ1-2, the V gene TRBV20-1; the D gene is possibly TRBD1 (5 bases). Trimming stripped 3 bases from V and 4 bases from J, with 12 bases between. CDR1 is DFQATT and CDR2 is SNEGSKA in the germline V gene (reference sequence). This CDR3 has 13 amino acids. CDR3 bases: TGCAGTGCTAGCCCGGGACGGAGCTATGGCTACACCTTC. The encoded protein is CSASPGRSYGYTF.

This clonotype was detected ten times or more. CDR3 DNA sequence: TGTGCCGTTAACACGTATAGCAATCAGCCCCAGCATTTT. Translated: CAVNTYSNQPQHF. The chain uses TRBV6-1 and TRBJ1-5; no firm D call. This CDR3 has 13 residues. Trimming took 11 bases from V and 0 from J, leaving 11 bases between them. The germline V gene has CDR1 MNHNS and CDR2 SASEGT.

In regard to this clonotype: A read error may be the cause here, since a much bigger clone is one base away. This chain uses TRBV7-2 with TRBJ2-2; possibly TRBD2 for D (5 bases). CDR1 is SGHTA, CDR2 FQGNSA, per germline. The CDR3 is 14 residues long. The CDR3 nucleotides read TGTGCCAGCAGCCCGTCCGGGTTCACCGGGGAGCTGTTGTTT. Protein sequence: CASSPSGFTGELLF.

In its sample, this clonotype was seen many times. The chain recombines TRBV6-5 with TRBJ2-2, with D perhaps TRBD2 (6 bases). This CDR3 spans 14 amino acids. Trimming shortened V by 0 bases and J by 5 bases, and 7 bases separated the two germline ends. Germline V gives CDR1 MNHEY, CDR2 SVGAGI. CDR3: CASSYSAGTGELFF. CDR3 DNA: TGTGCCAGCAGTTACTCGGCGGGGACCGGGGAGCTGTTTTTT.

This clonotype appeared many times. This chain uses TRBV6-1 with TRBJ1-2, with a weak D call TRBD1 (5 bases). This CDR3 spans 14 amino acids. Germline CDR1 reads MNHNS; CDR2 reads SASEGT. Trimming took 7 bases from V and 2 from J, leaving 14 bases between them. CDR3 DNA sequence: TGTGCCAGCACTAGGGACGGCGTAAACTATGGCTACACCTTC. It codes for CASTRDGVNYGYTF.

This clonotype has at least ten counts. This sequence joins TRBV5-1 and TRBJ1-1, with D tentatively TRBD1 (5 bases). V was pared by 3 bases and J by 3 bases, with 15 bases between. The CDR3 is made up of 15 amino acids. From germline, CDR1 is SGHRS and CDR2 YFSETQ. The DNA for the CDR3 is TGCGCCAGCAGCTGGTCACCTATGGGGGACACTGAAGCTTTCTTT. Its translation is CASSWSPMGDTEAFF.

In this sample, this clonotype turned up a few times. The rearrangement links TRBV9 to TRBJ2-2; D is unclear. The CDR3 is 14 residues long. CDR1 and CDR2 from the germline V gene are SGDLS and YYNGEE. Trimming shortened V by 3 bases and J by 2 bases, and 8 bases separated the two germline ends. CDR3 in amino acids: CASSEGHNTGELFF. For the CDR3, the DNA is TGTGCCAGCAGCGAGGGTCACAACACCGGGGAGCTGTTTTTT.

This clonotype was picked up many times. The V gene is TRBV11-1, the J gene TRBJ2-5; 7 bases match TRBD1. CDR1 is SGHAT, CDR2 FQDESV, per germline (reference sequence). J lost 2 bases, V lost 4 bases, and 1 base had no gene match. The CDR3 is 13 amino acids. As DNA, the CDR3 is TGTGCCAGCAGCTCGGACAGGCAAGAGACCCAGTACTTC. This gives the protein CASSSDRQETQYF.

This clonotype was seen a handful of times. J is TRBJ2-2 and V is TRBV4-1; D possibly corresponds to TRBD1 (6 bases). Trimming shortened V by 2 bases and J by 6 bases, and 10 bases separated the two germline ends. The CDR3 runs 14 residues. Per germline, CDR1 MGHRA and CDR2 YSYEKL. CDR3 residues: CASSQNHRAGELFF. CDR3 DNA: TGCGCCAGCAGCCAAAACCACAGGGCCGGGGAGCTGTTTTTT.

The rearrangement joins TRBV12-3 or TRBV12-4 to TRBJ2-5; a possible D gene is TRBD2 (6 bases). The CDR3 covers 14 residues. V lost 5 bases, J lost 0 bases, and 10 bases lay in between. The CDR3 sequence: CASSHRDYQETQYF. As DNA, the CDR3 is TGTGCCAGCAGTCACCGGGACTACCAAGAGACCCAGTACTTC.

The table lists this clonotype with a few counts. The J gene is TRBJ1-2, the V gene TRBV3-1; no clear D. Trimming pared 1 base from V and 2 bases from J, leaving 8 bases between. This CDR3 is 14 amino acids long. CDR1 LGHDT and CDR2 YNNKEL come from the germline V gene (reference sequence). CDR3 DNA: TGTGCCAGCAGCCAAGGATCACAGAACTATGGCTACACCTTC. Amino acid sequence: CASSQGSQNYGYTF.

This chain connects TRBV12-3 or TRBV12-4 to TRBJ2-5; 7 bases fit TRBD2. Germline trimming cut 5 bases from V and 4 bases from J; bases unmatched to any gene: 13. CDR3 length: 16 residues. Here the CDR3 reads CASSNSGGKSRETQYF. The CDR3 DNA is TGTGCCAGCAGTAACTCCGGGGGGAAGAGCCGAGAGACCCAGTACTTC.

This clonotype was counted ten times or more. The chain has TRBV20-1 and TRBJ1-5; maybe TRBD1 (5 bases). This CDR3 has 13 residues. V lost 6 bases, J lost 3 bases, and 12 bases lay in between. The germline CDR1 and CDR2 sequences are DFQATT and SNEGSKA (reference sequence). The CDR3 DNA reads TGCAGTGCCCGAGACAGATACAATCAGCCCCAGCATTTT. Its protein is CSARDRYNQPQHF.

The sample holds many counts of this clonotype. This chain links TRBV7-8 with TRBJ2-2, with 8 positions matching TRBD1. From germline, CDR1 is SGHVS and CDR2 FQNEAQ. J gave up 1 base and V 5 bases, and 6 bases lay outside the gene matches. This CDR3 has 16 amino acids. The chain's CDR3 is CASSPWDRMNTGELFF. Here the CDR3 DNA reads TGTGCCAGCAGCCCGTGGGACAGGATGAACACCGGGGAGCTGTTTTTT.